This T cell receptor (beta chain) came from a study of T-cell reconstitution after alpha-beta-depleted transplantation in children. Ten or more counts support this clonotype. Using unique molecular identifiers, the investigators prepared the TCRbeta library. A single record per CDR3 protein comes from TCRdb applying MiXCR to the PCR reads. The sample carries about 610,000 distinct CDR3 sequences, roughly a tenth recorded once. Germline values: CDR1 DFQATT, CDR2 SNEGSKA (reference sequence). This CDR3 has 14 amino acids. V lost 6 bases to trimming and J lost 8 bases, with 20 bases between them. The sequencing used PBMCs from the stem cell graft donor, collected from the stem cell graft. The rearrangement links TRBV20-1 to TRBJ1-3; perhaps TRBD1 as D (5 bases). This TCR was sampled from a human donor who donated a stem cell graft to a child with acute myeloid leukemia. The CDR3 DNA is TGCAGTGCAGAGTGGCAGGAAAAAGGGGACACCATATATTTT. Translation gives CSAEWQEKGDTIYF.